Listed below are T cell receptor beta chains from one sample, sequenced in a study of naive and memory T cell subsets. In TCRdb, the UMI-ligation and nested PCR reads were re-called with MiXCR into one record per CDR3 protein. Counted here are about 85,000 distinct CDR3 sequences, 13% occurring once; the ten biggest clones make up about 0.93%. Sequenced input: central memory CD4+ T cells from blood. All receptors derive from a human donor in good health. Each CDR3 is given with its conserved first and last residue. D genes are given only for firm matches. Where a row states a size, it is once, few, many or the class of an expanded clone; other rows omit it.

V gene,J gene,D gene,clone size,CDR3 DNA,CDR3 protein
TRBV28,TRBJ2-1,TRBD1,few,TGTGCCAGCAGGGGGGGACAGGGTGTTTACAATGAGCAGTTCTTC,CASRGGQGVYNEQFF
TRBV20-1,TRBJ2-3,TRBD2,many,TGCAGTGCTTCACCGACTAGCGGGTACACAGATACGCAGTATTTT,CSASPTSGYTDTQYF
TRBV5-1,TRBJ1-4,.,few,TGCGCCAGCAGCTTAACGGTCCCAAATGAAAAACTGTTTTTT,CASSLTVPNEKLFF
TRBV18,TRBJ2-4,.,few,TGTGCCAGCTCACCAATACCCCGGAGGGCCAAAAACATTCAGTACTTC,CASSPIPRRAKNIQYF
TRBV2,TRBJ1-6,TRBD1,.,TGTGCCAGCACCACGGACAGGGGTAATTCACCCCTCCACTTT,CASTTDRGNSPLHF
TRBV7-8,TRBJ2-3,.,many,TGTGCCAGCAGCTTACAGGGCACCGCAGATACGCAGTATTTT,CASSLQGTADTQYF
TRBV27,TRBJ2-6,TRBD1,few,TGTGCCAGCAGTTACCTACAGGGGGCGTCTGGGGCCAACGTCCTGACTTTC,CASSYLQGASGANVLTF
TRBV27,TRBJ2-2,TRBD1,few,TGTGCCAGCAGTTTTTCAGGGGGCGCAGGCGGGGAGCTGTTTTTT,CASSFSGGAGGELFF
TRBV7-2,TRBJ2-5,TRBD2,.,TGTGCCAGCAGCTTTATGGCGGGAGGCCGGGAGACCCAGTACTTC,CASSFMAGGRETQYF
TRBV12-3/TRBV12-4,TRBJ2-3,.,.,TGTGCCAGCAGTTTATTACAGGGTGAGATCGATACGCAGTATTTT,CASSLLQGEIDTQYF
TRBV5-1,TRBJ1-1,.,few,TGCGCCAGCAGCTCAGGGCTCATGAACACTGAAGCTTTCTTT,CASSSGLMNTEAFF
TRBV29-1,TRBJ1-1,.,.,TGCAGCGTGGTAACAGGGAGTGGGGCTGAAGCTTTCTTT,CSVVTGSGAEAFF
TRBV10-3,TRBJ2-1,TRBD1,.,TGTGCCATCAGTGAGTCGGGGGGGACAGGGTCCCTCAATGAGCAGTTCTTC,CAISESGGTGSLNEQFF
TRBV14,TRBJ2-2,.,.,TGTGCCAGCAGCCAGGCATCCGGGGAGCTGTTTTTT,CASSQASGELFF
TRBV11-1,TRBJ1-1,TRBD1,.,TGTGCCAGCAGCTTACTCCTAGGGACAGGGTTCGTCACTGAAGCTTTCTTT,CASSLLLGTGFVTEAFF
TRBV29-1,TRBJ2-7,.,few,TGCAGCGTTGCGAGAAGTCAGAGCTCCTACGAGCAGTACTTC,CSVARSQSSYEQYF
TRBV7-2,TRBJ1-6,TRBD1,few,TGTGCCAGCAGCTCCCAGGGGGCCTATTCACCCCTCCACTTT,CASSSQGAYSPLHF
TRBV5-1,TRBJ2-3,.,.,TGCGCCAGCAGCTTGGTAGGGCTAGCGTCAAATACGCAGTATTTT,CASSLVGLASNTQYF
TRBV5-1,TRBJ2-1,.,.,TGCGCCAGCAGTGGAGACTACAATGAGCAGTTCTTC,CASSGDYNEQFF
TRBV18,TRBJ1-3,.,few,TGTGCCAGCTCACCCTCCAGCTCTGGAAACACCATATATTTT,CASSPSSSGNTIYF
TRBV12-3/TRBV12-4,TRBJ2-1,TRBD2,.,TGTGCCAGCAGCCCGACGCCCGGGACTAGCGGGAAAAACAATGAGCAGTTCTTC,CASSPTPGTSGKNNEQFF
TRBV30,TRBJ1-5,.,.,TGTGCCTGGGCCGGACAGAGCTTTAATCAGCCCCAGCATTTT,CAWAGQSFNQPQHF
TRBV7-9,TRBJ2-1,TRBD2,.,TGTGCCAGCAGCTTAGGTATTAGCGGGCGCTTAAGCTCCTACAATGAGCAGTTCTTC,CASSLGISGRLSSYNEQFF
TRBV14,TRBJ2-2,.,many,TGTGCCAGCAGCCAAGTCAGTGGCCGTGAGAGGGCCGGGGAGCTGTTTTTT,CASSQVSGRERAGELFF
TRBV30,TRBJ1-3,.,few,TGTGCCTGGACCGGACAGAGCCCTGGAAACACCATATATTTT,CAWTGQSPGNTIYF
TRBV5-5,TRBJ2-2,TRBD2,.,TGTGCCAGCAGCTCTGGGACTAGCGGGAACACCGGGGAGCTGTTTTTT,CASSSGTSGNTGELFF
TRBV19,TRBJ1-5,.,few,TGTGCCAGTAGATCATCCAGGACAGACAATCAGCCCCAGCATTTT,CASRSSRTDNQPQHF
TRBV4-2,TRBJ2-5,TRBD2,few,TGTGCCAGCAGTAGCGGCGCGGGGGAGTACCAAGAGACCCAGTACTTC,CASSSGAGEYQETQYF
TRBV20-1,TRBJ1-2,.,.,TGCAGTGCTAGTAGCGCGGGGGGATCTAACTATGGCTACACCTTC,CSASSAGGSNYGYTF
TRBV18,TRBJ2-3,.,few,TGTGCCAGCTCACCACCGGTCCAGTATGGCACAGATACGCAGTATTTT,CASSPPVQYGTDTQYF
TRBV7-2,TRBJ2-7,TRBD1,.,TGTGCCAGCAGCTTAGCAGGGGGCGAAGGGTGGGAGCAGTACTTC,CASSLAGGEGWEQYF
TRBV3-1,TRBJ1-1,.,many,TGTGCCAGCAGCCTGAGACCGGACACTGAAGCTTTCTTT,CASSLRPDTEAFF
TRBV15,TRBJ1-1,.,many,TGTGCCACCAGGGGGACTTCTCCGAACACTGAAGCTTTCTTT,CATRGTSPNTEAFF
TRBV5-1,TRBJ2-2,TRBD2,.,TGCGCCAGCAGCTCGCTTGGGGGGGCCGGGGAGCTGTTTTTT,CASSSLGGAGELFF
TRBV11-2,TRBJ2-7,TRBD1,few,TGTGCCAGCAGCTTAATGGACAGGGCCACCTACGAGCAGTACTTC,CASSLMDRATYEQYF
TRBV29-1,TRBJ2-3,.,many,TGCAGCGTTGAGGCTAGCACAGATACGCAGTATTTT,CSVEASTDTQYF
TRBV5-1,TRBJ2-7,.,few,TGCGCCAGCAGCTTGGTGGTGGGAGCCGCCTACGAGCAGTACTTC,CASSLVVGAAYEQYF
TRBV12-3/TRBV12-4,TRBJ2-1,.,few,TGTGCCAGCAGTTTAGGGCAGAGAGTTTACAATGAGCAGTTCTTC,CASSLGQRVYNEQFF
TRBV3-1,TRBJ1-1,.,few,TGTGCCAGCAGCCCTGAGAAGAACACTGAAGCTTTCTTT,CASSPEKNTEAFF
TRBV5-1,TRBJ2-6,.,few,TGCGCCAGCAGCTTGTTCGGCAGCGCCTCTGGGGCCAACGTCCTGACTTTC,CASSLFGSASGANVLTF
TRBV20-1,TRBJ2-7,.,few,TGCAGTGCTTCCCCCAGGAGTCTTTACGAGCAGTACTTC,CSASPRSLYEQYF
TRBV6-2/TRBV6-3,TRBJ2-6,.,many,TGTGCCAGCAGTTACGGGGGAACAGGGTCCTCTGGGGCCAACGTCCTGACTTTC,CASSYGGTGSSGANVLTF
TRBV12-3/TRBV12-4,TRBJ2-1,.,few,TGTGCCAGCAGTCTCTCCAGCTACGGGGGGCCGGTCTTC,CASSLSSYGGPVF
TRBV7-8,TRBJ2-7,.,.,TGTGCCAGCAGCTTAGGTCGACTAGCCTACGAGCAGTACTTC,CASSLGRLAYEQYF